This section outlines one TCR beta chain sequence together with its context. Its cognate antigen has yet to be identified. No base quality information exists; no much larger clone differs at one position. The data derive from a study of cytomegalovirus exposure and HLA in healthy donors (dated by TCRdb to about 2017). Some background on the complete study: In an earlier analysis of approximately 640 of the donors, 250 to 300 Gb of sequence data and just under 120 million unique TCR beta sequences from 150 million to 200 million T cells were reported. An early release covering approximately 600 HLA-typed donors comprised approximately 300 gigabases of sequencing data and approximately 85 million unique TCR sequences. Of the roughly 400 genotyped donors, 65% to 90% fell in the genetic ancestry cluster associated with self-reported Caucasian donors. The aim of the study was to test whether cataloging public T cell receptors could identify signatures of past pathogen exposure. The study used immunosequencing to profile the T cell repertoires of 666 subjects and linked those repertoires to cytomegalovirus serostatus. A separate validation cohort of about 110 different subjects was used in addition to the 666-subject first cohort. The study combined high-throughput TCR immunosequencing, statistical association of individual TCRs with disease status, and machine learning to predict cytomegalovirus infection status. A later analysis re-analyzed previously published TCR beta repertoires from 650 to 800 donors and added high-resolution HLA genotyping to study TCR occurrence patterns. In the later analysis, no new phenotypic data were used to find candidate immune exposures; instead, reliance was placed on TCR beta sequences and their occurrence across donors. In an earlier analysis of about 590 of the donors, high-throughput TCR beta sequencing was used to judge whether each TCR beta V gene segment behaved as functional or pseudogenic. Alongside the repertoire data, information on donor age, sex, ethnicity and CMV serostatus was compiled. A later genetic analysis used genome-wide SNP genotypes for about 60% of the roughly 700 donors, treating that subset as a discovery cohort. Every discovery cohort repertoire had been produced on one sequencing platform. Class I and class II HLA loci were covered by the typing at four-digit resolution. Typing coverage varied by locus: about 629-630 donors for A, B, C, DRB1 and DQB1; roughly 520 for DQA1; about 590 for DPA1; about 450 for DPB1. Because of strong linkage in the cohort, five DR-DQ haplotypes were treated as single units for association and clustering. Among some 410 genotyped donors of the cohort, an average of 235,054 unique TCR beta nucleotide sequences were sequenced per donor, roughly a sixth of them non-productive.

The full study reports these points: The only immune exposure information available for the cohort was CMV serostatus. In a later analysis, several top co-occurrence clusters were reported to appear linked to parvovirus B19, influenza, CMV and Epstein-Barr virus. The classifier was reported to diagnose cytomegalovirus status with high specificity and sensitivity in both the original cohort and the validation cohort. This cohort had only TCR beta chains sequenced, and the lack of alpha or paired-chain data limited which features could be detected. The earlier analysis of 587 of the donors excluded roughly 16 rarely observed V segments, including chromosome 9 orphons, because counts were too low. Compared with equally common non-associated chains, HLA-associated TCR beta chains in a later analysis were more clonally expanded and had lower generation probabilities. According to the authors, the approach could potentially be generalized to other disease states and immunological phenotypes. Strong co-occurrence of HLA alleles, especially DR and DQ, made assigning TCR associations to individual alleles difficult. The study gave a list of under 200 TCR beta chains associated with cytomegalovirus. In a later analysis, around 17,000 TCR beta sequences were associated with specific HLA alleles at a false discovery rate of 0.05. Some IMGT-functional V segments, including TRBV6-2 and TRBV6-3, could not be distinguished by the 87-base-pair reads and were therefore excluded. Most CMV-associated TCR beta chains appeared to be HLA-restricted in a later analysis, and the HLA associations seemed to be driven largely by CMV exposure. V-gene and J-gene trimming of TCR beta chains was associated with a missense DCLRE1C variant in a later genetic analysis, and the association was replicated in an independent cohort. Three of the identified cytomegalovirus-associated TCR beta chains were confirmed in vitro to be specific for cytomegalovirus antigens. According to a later genetic analysis, donors in an Asian-associated ancestry cluster had fewer N-insertions in productive TCRs than the approximately 650-donor mean. Correlated functional status among segregating V segments might reflect linkage disequilibrium, but an unknown experimental factor could not be ruled out. In an earlier analysis of under 600 of the donors, most TCR beta V segments were observed in productive rearrangements about 87% or about 30% of the time, broadly matching IMGT annotations. HLA typing was unavailable for some donors at each locus, so association tests used only the typed subset. The presence/absence analyses assumed that sequencing depth was roughly uniform across donors, and that assumption may not be true. A further reported finding was that TCR beta sequences accurately predicted the HLA-A and HLA-B alleles for most subjects in the first cohort. A cluster of highly shared sequence variants was judged likely to be a technical artifact of the sequencing pipeline. Across donors, most TCR sequences were observed very rarely, whereas some public TCRs were present in many individuals. In a later analysis, the rate of TCR association differed among HLA loci, with DRB1 alleles having the most associated TCRs and HLA-C alleles having the fewest.

In total, 600 or so healthy bone marrow donors made up the cohort. At the time of sampling, every cohort member was nominally healthy, though immune exposures that went unrecorded were likely present. The donor tested CMV seropositive and was one of the 289 seropositive cohort members. A peripheral blood sample was provided by each donor, and peripheral blood mononuclear cells were used for TCR beta sequencing. The Qiagen DNeasy Blood Extraction Kit was used to extract genomic DNA from the blood cell samples. The library was made by the immunoSEQ multiplex PCR assay. For the multiplex PCR, a mixture combining 60 forward primers for TCR Vbeta segments and 13 reverse primers for TCR Jbeta segments was used. Amplification of the CDR3 region of rearranged TCR beta genes was performed with a multiplex PCR assay on genomic DNA. The amplified TCR beta libraries were sequenced on the Illumina HiSeq System as 87-base-pair reads. The published analysis was carried out like this. In a later analysis, about 80 million unique TCR beta chains were counted across the 650 to 700 repertoires, and roughly 9.9 million of these chains were shared by at least two donors. Raw reads were error-corrected and collapsed into unique sequences with a nearest-neighbor algorithm that merged closely related sequences to remove PCR and sequencing errors. Alignment of CDR3 sequences to IMGT reference sequences was used to assign V, D and J gene segments. For a sequence to be retained, a match of at least six nucleotides to both a V gene segment and a J gene segment was required. A rearrangement counted as productive if the CDR3 had no stop codons and remained in frame with V and J, and every other rearrangement counted as non-productive. Following IMGT convention, CDR3 was defined as the stretch from the second conserved V-encoded cysteine up to the conserved J-encoded phenylalanine. Sequences without an unambiguous match to a single V gene segment were excluded from the earlier analysis of several hundred of the donors. In an earlier analysis of a few hundred of the donors, V segments were called functional above 56.7% productive rearrangements and were called segregating when the between-donor standard deviation exceeded 5%. A statistical classification framework was developed to diagnose cytomegalovirus status using the catalog of TCR beta chain sequences. V and J gene assignment, in a later analysis, came from comparing TCR nucleotide sequences with IMGT/GENE-DB human TR gene sequences. Using the TCRdist pipeline, a later analysis assigned CDR3 sequences along with most-parsimonious VDJ recombination scenarios. A later analysis defined each TCR beta chain by its CDR3 amino acid sequence plus V-gene family, and excluded reads lacking a unique V-gene family. To address suspected cross-contamination and a sequencing artifact, a later analysis removed approximately 600 highly shared, low-generation-probability nucleotide sequences. In a later analysis, a clonal expansion index was calculated for each public chain from normalized within-repertoire ranks of inferred template counts. In a later analysis, generation probabilities were computed using a VDJ recombination model fitted to out-of-frame rearrangements, and the results were checked against IGoR. A later analysis scored TCR-TCR, TCR-HLA and TCR-CMV co-occurrence with hypergeometric tests, applying a repertoire-size bias correction to TCR pairs. To estimate false discovery rates, a later analysis permuted the HLA or CMV assignments 20 times. In a later analysis, co-occurring TCRs were grouped with DBSCAN, and TCRdist sequence similarity was added when clustering was performed within HLA-allele-positive subsets. Co-occurrence clustering excluded repertoires with fewer than 30,000 or more than 120,000 public chains, plus five with anomalous nucleotide sharing. TCRdb holds this immuneACCESS table with in-frame rearrangements only. Some clones are missing; in checked studies, unresolved V genes explain under half, and the rest has no known cause. V, J and clone size reflect that table, while D and trimming were determined from the DNA. In this sample the table shows about 150,000 clones, over 60% of which occur a single time. The top ten clones comprise around 3% of the sample.

Including cysteine and phenylalanine, the CDR3 has 14 amino acids. The sequence is cut down to CDR3 DNA, 42 bases in frame from base 1. V drops 2 bases and J drops 2 bases, leaving 9 bases in between. CDR1 and CDR2 (SNHLY, FYNNEI) derive from the germline V gene. This receptor was taken from a man aged 35 to 55 in good health and CMV-seropositive. Recombination linked TRBV2 to TRBJ2-5; TRBD1 is perhaps the D gene, given 5 matching bases. Sequencing was performed on PBMCs. The DNA sequence reads TGTGCCAGCAGTGAATGGCAGGGACAAGAGACCCAGTACTTC. Its protein is CASSEWQGQETQYF. Where the CDR3 stops, the reference TRBV2 and TRBJ2-5 genes take over; the full variable domain is EPEVTQTPSHQVTQMGQEVILRCVPISNHLYFYWYRQILGQKVEFLVSFYNNEISEKSEIFDDQFSVERPDGSNFTLKIRSTKLEDSAMYFCASSEWQGQETQYFGPGTRLLVL.